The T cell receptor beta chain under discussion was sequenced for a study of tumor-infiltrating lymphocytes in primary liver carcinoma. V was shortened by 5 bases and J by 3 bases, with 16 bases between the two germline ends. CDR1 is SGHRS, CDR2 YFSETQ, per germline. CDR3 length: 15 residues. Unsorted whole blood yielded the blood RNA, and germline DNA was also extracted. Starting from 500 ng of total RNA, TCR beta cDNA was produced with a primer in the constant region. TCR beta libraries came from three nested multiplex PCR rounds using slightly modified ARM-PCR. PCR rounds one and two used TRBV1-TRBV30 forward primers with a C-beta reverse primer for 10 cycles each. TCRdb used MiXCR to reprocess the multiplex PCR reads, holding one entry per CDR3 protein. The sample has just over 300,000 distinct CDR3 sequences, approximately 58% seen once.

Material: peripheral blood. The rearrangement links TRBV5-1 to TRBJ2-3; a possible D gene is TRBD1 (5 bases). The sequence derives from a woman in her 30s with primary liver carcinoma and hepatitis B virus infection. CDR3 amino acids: CASRTQGLRTDTQYF. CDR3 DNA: TGCGCCAGCAGAACCCAGGGCTTAAGGACAGATACGCAGTATTTT.